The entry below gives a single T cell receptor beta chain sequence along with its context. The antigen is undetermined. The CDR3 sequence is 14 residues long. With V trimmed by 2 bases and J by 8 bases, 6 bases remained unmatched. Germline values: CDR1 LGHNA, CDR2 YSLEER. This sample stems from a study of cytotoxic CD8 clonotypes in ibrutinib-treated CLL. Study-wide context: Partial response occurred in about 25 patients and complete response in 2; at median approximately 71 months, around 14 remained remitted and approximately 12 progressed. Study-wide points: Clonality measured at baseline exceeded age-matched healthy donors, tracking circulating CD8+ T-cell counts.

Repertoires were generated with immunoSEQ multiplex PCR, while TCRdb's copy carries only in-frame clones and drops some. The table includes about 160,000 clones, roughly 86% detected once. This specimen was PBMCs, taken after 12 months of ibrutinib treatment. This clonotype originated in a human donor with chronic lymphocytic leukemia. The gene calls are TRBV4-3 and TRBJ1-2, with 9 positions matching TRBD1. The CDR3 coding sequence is TGCGCCAGCAGCCAAACAGGGGGCGCAGCCGGCTACACCTTC. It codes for CASSQTGGAAGYTF.